This T cell receptor (beta chain) is drawn from a study of T cells after yellow fever vaccination. Study-wide context: In the case of low-cell-number fractions, SMART-Seq v4 Ultra Low Input was used for preparation. Findings and limits, study-wide: Most clones from primary vaccination were detected again post-booster (around 96% CD4, 88% CD8). Abundant bulk-population clonotypes could contaminate the FACS-sorted repertoires.

In making TCR cDNA, 5'RACE template switching added a universal primer site and UMIs to it. MiXCR, applied by TCRdb to the 5' RACE reads, yields one record per CDR3 protein. The sample has roughly 320,000 distinct CDR3 sequences, roughly a tenth seen once. The CDR3 loop spans 15 amino acids. Germline CDR1 SEHNR, CDR2 FQNEAQ (reference sequence). V was shortened by 3 bases and J by 9 bases, with 21 bases between the two germline ends. The table lists this clonotype with a few counts. What it binds is not known. The chain is built from TRBV7-9 and TRBJ2-7; either TRBD1 or TRBD2 may fit D (5 bases each). The TCR comes from a man aged 18 to 30 who received the YFV17D yellow fever vaccine. The sequencing here drew on CD4+ T cells sorted from PBMCs, taken 45 days after the yellow fever booster vaccination. In DNA form, the CDR3 reads TGTGCCAGCAGCTTTTCTAGGTCAAGGGACCTCGGGCAGTACTTC. Protein sequence: CASSFSRSRDLGQYF.